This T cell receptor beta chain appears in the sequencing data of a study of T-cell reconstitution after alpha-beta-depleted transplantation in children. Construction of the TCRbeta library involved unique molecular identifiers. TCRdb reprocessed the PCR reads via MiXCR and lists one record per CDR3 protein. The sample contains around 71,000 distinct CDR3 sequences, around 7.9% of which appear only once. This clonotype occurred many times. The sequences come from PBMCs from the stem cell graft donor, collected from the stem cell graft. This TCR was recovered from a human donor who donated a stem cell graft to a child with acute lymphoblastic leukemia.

In DNA form, the CDR3 reads TGCAGTGCTGGTGGGGGGAACACTGAAGCTTTCTTT. Translation: CSAGGGNTEAFF. The chain combines TRBV20-1 with TRBJ1-1; D is possibly TRBD1 (5 bases). CDR3 length: 12 amino acids. From germline, CDR1 is DFQATT and CDR2 SNEGSKA (reference sequence). V shed 5 bases and J shed 1 base, with 8 bases lying between them.